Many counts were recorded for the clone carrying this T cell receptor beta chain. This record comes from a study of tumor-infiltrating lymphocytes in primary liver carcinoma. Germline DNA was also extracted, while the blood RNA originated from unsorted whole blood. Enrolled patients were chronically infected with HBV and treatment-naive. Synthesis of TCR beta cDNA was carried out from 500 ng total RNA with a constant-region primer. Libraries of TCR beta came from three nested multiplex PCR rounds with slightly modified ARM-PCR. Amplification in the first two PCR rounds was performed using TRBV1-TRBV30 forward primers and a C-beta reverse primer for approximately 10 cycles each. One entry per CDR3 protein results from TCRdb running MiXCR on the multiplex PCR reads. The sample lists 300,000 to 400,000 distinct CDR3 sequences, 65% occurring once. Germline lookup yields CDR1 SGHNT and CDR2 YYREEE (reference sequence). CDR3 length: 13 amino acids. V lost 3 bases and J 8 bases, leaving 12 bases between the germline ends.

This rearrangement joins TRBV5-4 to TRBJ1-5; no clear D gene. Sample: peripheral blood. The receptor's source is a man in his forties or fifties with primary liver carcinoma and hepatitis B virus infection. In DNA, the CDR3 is TGTGCCAGCAGCTGGGGATCCTCGGAGCCCCAGCATTTT. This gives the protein CASSWGSSEPQHF.